Following are 4 T cell receptor beta chains from one sample sequenced in a study of T cells in Graves' hyperthyroidism and ophthalmopathy. Amplified TCR beta CDR3 regions came from RNA transcripts. The primer set for the first-round RT-PCR of the TCR CDR3 was HTBI. TCRdb reprocessed the multiplex PCR reads with MiXCR, giving one entry per CDR3 protein. The table shows some 600,000 distinct CDR3 sequences, with roughly 46% occurring only once. Sequencing input: peripheral blood or thyroid tissue (not recorded which). The receptor source for this set is a woman aged 18-29 years with Graves' hyperthyroidism.

The table lists this clonotype with many counts. The V gene is TRBV19, the J gene TRBJ2-6, with D possibly TRBD1 on 5 matching bases. Germline-derived CDR1 and CDR2 are LNHDA and SQIVND (reference sequence). Between the trimmed V and J ends, which lost 6 bases and 2 bases, there was a span of 11 bases. This CDR3 is 15 amino acids long. Here the CDR3 reads CASSLQETGANVLTF. The CDR3 DNA is TGTGCCAGTAGCCTACAGGAGACTGGGGCCAACGTCCTGACTTTC.

The sample holds one count of this clonotype. This rearrangement joins TRBV19 to TRBJ2-5; 7 bases are a match to TRBD2. V gave up 3 bases and J gave up 5 bases; unmatched junction bases: 12. The germline gives CDR1 LNHDA, CDR2 SQIVND (reference sequence). CDR3 size: 16 residues. This chain's CDR3 is CASSMGGSTWEETQYF. In DNA form, the CDR3 reads TGTGCCAGTAGTATGGGAGGGTCCACCTGGGAGGAGACCCAGTACTTC.

This clonotype occurred many times. The CDR3 loop is CSVLLAGGSYEQYF. In DNA form, the CDR3 reads TGCAGCGTTCTCCTAGCGGGAGGGAGCTACGAGCAGTACTTC. The rearrangement uses TRBV29-1 and TRBJ2-7; 12 bases fit TRBD2. Per germline, CDR1 SQVTM and CDR2 ANQGSEA. V shed 5 bases, J shed 3 bases, and the junction held 5 bases outside the gene matches. There are 14 residues in the CDR3.

DNA of the CDR3: TGCAGTGCTAGTCGGACTGAAGCTTTCTTT. It specifies CSASRTEAFF. The gene calls are TRBV20-1 and TRBJ1-1; no clear D. V dropped 3 bases and J dropped 5 bases, with 4 bases sitting between them. CDR3 length: 10 amino acids. Germline V CDR1 and CDR2: DFQATT, SNEGSKA (reference sequence).